This T cell receptor (beta chain) was profiled in a study of shared clonotypes between healthy human individuals. The CDR3 spans 16 residues. Data came from immunoSEQ multiplex PCR; TCRdb stores just in-frame clones and leaves some out. The sample lists roughly 680,000 clones, 72% occurring once. Healthy and HIV-negative, the adult donors had no recent acute infections or vaccinations. Findings and caveats of the study: Generation probability values for non-shared clonotypes were lower than those for clonotypes shared by all four donors.

This clone was seen more than once but under ten times. What it binds is not known. The TCR comes from a woman aged 25 to 39 in good health. Sequenced material: memory CD4+ T cells sorted from blood. Subset described: CD45RA-negative fraction. This chain uses TRBV21-1 with TRBJ2-1; the table's TRBD1 call for D was not verified on the DNA. TRBV21-1 has pseudogene status. CDR3 coding DNA: TGTGCCAGCAGCAAAAAGGGGACAGGGTTTGGAAATGAGCAGTTCTTC. This codes for CASSKKGTGFGNEQFF.